A selection of T cell receptor beta chains follows, all from one sample in a study of CD8 T cells in ankylosing spondylitis. TCRdb called the 5' RACE reads again in MiXCR, with one record for every CDR3 protein. The table shows over 700,000 distinct CDR3 sequences, with around a fifth occurring only once. The source material was blood, either unsorted or a sorted T cell fraction (not recorded which). These receptors came from a male donor with ankylosing spondylitis. The CDR3 runs from the conserved cysteine through the conserved F or W.

>TRBV7-2|TRBJ2-7
CASSLGPGQAYEQYF
>TRBV10-3|TRBJ1-1
CAISENSLNTEAFF
>TRBV12-3/TRBV12-4|TRBJ2-7
CASSDNRGHNEQYF
>TRBV4-1|TRBJ1-2
CASSQDKGDSSYRYTF
>TRBV6-1|TRBJ1-3
CASSETGHDTIYF
>TRBV2|TRBJ2-7
CASLLDRVGEQYF
>TRBV21-1|TRBJ2-7
CASNPCPAGPTTYEQYF
>TRBV7-9|TRBJ2-4
CASSPERAVGNIQYF
>TRBV12-3/TRBV12-4|TRBJ2-1
CASSSGVGGGSYNEQFF
>TRBV29-1|TRBJ2-2
CSVFLAVNTGELFF
>TRBV30|TRBJ2-6
CAWDSGANVLTF
>TRBV20-1|TRBJ2-7
CSARDQSGQGPYEQYF
>TRBV12-3/TRBV12-4|TRBJ1-2
CASSLGGGFHGYTF
>TRBV4-2|TRBJ1-3
CASSPLTGTGNTIYF
>TRBV4-2|TRBJ1-5
CASSQEAQGNQPQHF
>TRBV5-5|TRBJ2-7
CASSLDGALFFEQYF
>TRBV20-1|TRBJ2-3
CSAIDRGSSTDTQYF
>TRBV28|TRBJ2-3
CASSLDRRGDTQYF
>TRBV4-1|TRBJ2-2
CASSLEEQNTGELFF
>TRBV28|TRBJ2-7
CASSRTGTGGGEQYF
>TRBV5-5|TRBJ1-4
CAILRQGSTNEKLFF
>TRBV28|TRBJ1-5
CVTRGGSNQPQHF
>TRBV5-1|TRBJ2-1
CASSLAPDPLEQFF
>TRBV12-3/TRBV12-4|TRBJ1-1
CASSPRYSGTEAFF
>TRBV7-9|TRBJ2-7
CASSPTPGTAFYEQYF
>TRBV14|TRBJ2-7
CASSAPGTRPRQYF
>TRBV5-1|TRBJ2-1
CASSLDAWRGMFF
>TRBV5-5|TRBJ2-7
CASSFEGRGPYEQYF
>TRBV5-1|TRBJ2-3
CASSLPLAGRTDTQYF
>TRBV7-9|TRBJ2-7
CASSLAPGAYEQYF
>TRBV11-2|TRBJ2-3
CASSLDSRGTSTDTQYF
>TRBV12-3/TRBV12-4|TRBJ1-2
CASSLVLRGPLAYGYTF
>TRBV6-1|TRBJ2-5
CASRRGSGGLETQYF
>TRBV5-5|TRBJ1-6
CASSLVNSYNSPLHF
>TRBV11-2|TRBJ2-6
CASSSRQKQPSASINVLTF
>TRBV29-1|TRBJ2-5
CSALGGGETQYF
>TRBV24-1|TRBJ2-1
CATRAGTDYNEQFF
>TRBV9|TRBJ2-7
CASSVAGGSHEQYF
>TRBV29-1|TRBJ1-1
CSSQTGMNTEAFF
>TRBV29-1|TRBJ2-7
CSSITGYEQYF
>TRBV5-1|TRBJ2-2
CASRGLAGKSGELFF